This TCR beta chain came from a study of identical twins. Overall study findings and caveats: Alpha sequences out of frame and shared by twins had excess low generation probability. Twins' excess sharing was less marked for out-of-frame beta sequences.

Note on this clonotype: No antigen is known for it.

The cDNA had a unique molecular identifier and a template-switch universal primer site. TCRdb analysed the 5' RACE reads with MiXCR anew, one entry per CDR3 protein. The sample shows 690,000 or so distinct CDR3 sequences, roughly 6.2% of them seen only once. Donors were all healthy Caucasians. The CDR3 totals 14 residues. Germline V gene lookup returns CDR1 SGHRS and CDR2 YFSETQ. With 2 bases removed from V and 11 bases from J, the gap between germline ends came to 19 bases. The rearrangement joins TRBV5-1 to TRBJ1-1, with D possibly TRBD1 on 5 matching bases. Sequencing used naive T cells sorted from blood. This TCR was sampled from a man aged 18 to 29 in good health. The CDR3 sequence is CASSFQGDRSPAFF. The CDR3, as DNA: TGCGCCAGCAGCTTCCAAGGGGACCGAAGTCCTGCTTTCTTT. The variable domain in full, with the rest retrieved from reference TRBV5-1 and TRBJ1-1, is KAGVTQTPRYLIKTRGQQVTLSCSPISGHRSVSWYQQTPGQGLQFLFEYFSETQRNKGNFPGRFSGRQFSNSRSEMNVSTLELGDSALYLCASSFQGDRSPAFFGQGTRLTVV.